The 19 T cell receptor beta chains below were found in one sample sequenced in a study of shared clonotypes between healthy human individuals. Sequenced by immunoSEQ multiplex PCR; TCRdb stores in-frame clones only, minus some. The table lists over a million clones, about four fifths of them singletons. The material sequenced was memory CD4+ T cells from PBMCs. Noted subset: CD45RA-negative fraction. The source of these receptors is a man younger than 30 in good health. Some clones in this sample may be carry-over from other donors' samples.

V gene TRBV2 combines with J gene TRBJ2-1, with no clear D. This CDR3 is 12 amino acids long. CDR1 is SNHLY and CDR2 is FYNNEI in the germline V gene. Trimming removed 5 bases from V and 5 bases from J, with 7 bases in between. The CDR3 bases are TGTGCCAGCAGTCAGACGGACAATGAGCAGTTCTTC. Its protein is CASSQTDNEQFF.

This clone was seen a handful of times. This rearrangement joins TRBV4-3 to TRBJ2-5, with a possible D match to TRBD1 (6 bases). Germline assignment: CDR1 LGHNA and CDR2 YSLEER. This CDR3 comprises 13 residues. V gave up 4 bases and J gave up 9 bases, with 15 bases separating them. The CDR3 sequence is CASSPRGAEAQYF. CDR3 nucleotide sequence: TGCGCCAGCAGCCCCAGGGGTGCCGAGGCCCAGTACTTC.

The gene calls are TRBV28 and TRBJ2-2; 10 bases are a match to TRBD1. Germline CDR1 and CDR2: MDHEN and SYDVKM. The CDR3 loop spans 16 amino acids. Trimming cost V 5 bases and J 6 bases; bases outside gene matches: 9. CDR3 protein: CASSVTGTGVAGELFF. CDR3 in DNA: TGTGCCAGCAGTGTGACCGGGACAGGGGTGGCCGGGGAGCTGTTTTTT.

The chain joins TRBV29-1 to TRBJ2-2; D possibly uses TRBD1 or TRBD2 (5 bases each). CDR1 is SQVTM, CDR2 ANQGSEA, per germline. Trimming left V 3 bases short and J 5 bases short, with 10 bases between. This CDR3 has 13 amino acids. CDR3 residues: CSVDGRQTGELFF. Here the CDR3 DNA reads TGCAGCGTTGATGGGAGACAGACCGGGGAGCTGTTTTTT.

The chain joins TRBV5-6 to TRBJ1-4; 8 bases are shared with TRBD1. Germline CDR1 is SGHDT and CDR2 is YYEEEE. This CDR3 is built from 14 residues. V dropped 4 bases and J dropped 7; count of bases not matched to a gene: 6. CDR3 protein: CASSRQGRGEKLFF. The CDR3 DNA follows: TGTGCCAGCAGCCGACAGGGGCGGGGTGAAAAACTGTTTTTT.

This clone was counted many times. The chain couples TRBV27 to TRBJ1-2; D gene ambiguous. This CDR3 spans 12 amino acids. CDR1 MNHEY and CDR2 SMNVEV come from the germline V gene (reference sequence). V was pared by 8 bases and J by 0 bases, with 7 bases between. Here the CDR3 reads CASGRTNYGYTF. The CDR3 DNA follows: TGTGCCAGCGGACGAACTAACTATGGCTACACCTTC.

The chain is built from TRBV7-8 and TRBJ2-7; D is uncertain. The germline V gene has CDR1 SGHVS and CDR2 FQNEAQ. Trimming left V 3 bases short and J 7 bases short, with 13 bases between. The CDR3 contains 13 residues. The CDR3 DNA follows: TGTGCCAGCAGCTTTGACCTCTCGCGGGAGCAGTACTTC. Amino acids: CASSFDLSREQYF.

This clone was observed once. The chain combines TRBV16 with TRBJ1-2; D unresolved. Trimming removed 0 bases at V and 4 bases at J, with 9 bases between. The germline gives CDR1 KGHSY, CDR2 FQNENV. CDR3 length: 14 amino acids. The CDR3 sequence is CASSQSPISYGYTF. The DNA for the CDR3 is TGTGCCAGCAGCCAATCTCCCATTTCCTATGGCTACACCTTC.

This clone was counted a few times. This rearrangement joins TRBV28 to TRBJ2-7; D ambiguous. Per the germline V gene, CDR1 is MDHEN and CDR2 is SYDVKM. The V gene lost 3 bases and the J gene lost 2 bases, with 14 bases spanning the gap. The CDR3 is made up of 15 amino acids. The CDR3 reads CASSFSSGRPYEQYF. The CDR3 DNA sequence: TGTGCCAGCAGTTTTAGCTCAGGTAGGCCCTACGAGCAGTACTTC. Supplemented by reference TRBV28 and TRBJ2-7, the full variable domain reads DVKVTQSSRYLVKRTGEKVFLECVQDMDHENMFWYRQDPGLGLRLIYFSYDVKMKEKGDIPEGYSVSREKKERFSLILESASTNQTSMYLCASSFSSGRPYEQYFGPGTRLTVT.

The chain uses TRBV27 and TRBJ2-1; 9 nucleotides match TRBD2. The trim removed 5 bases at V and 0 bases at J, leaving 14 bases unmatched. This CDR3 has 19 amino acids. The V gene's germline CDR1 is MNHEY and CDR2 SMNVEV (reference sequence). The CDR3 spells CASSPVWLAGSFSYNEQFF. As DNA, the CDR3 is TGTGCCAGCAGTCCGGTATGGCTAGCGGGGAGCTTCTCCTACAATGAGCAGTTCTTC.

V gene TRBV9 combines with J gene TRBJ2-3; D not certain. The ends were cut back, 0 bases at V and 2 bases at J, with 10 bases in the middle. The CDR3 totals 15 residues. Germline V gene lookup returns CDR1 SGDLS and CDR2 YYNGEE. The CDR3 coding sequence is TGTGCCAGCAGCGTAGCACCCCTTAACACAGATACGCAGTATTTT. Its protein product is CASSVAPLNTDTQYF.

This clone was detected once. This chain joins TRBV7-2 and TRBJ2-4; D unresolved. The CDR3 is 11 residues long. Germline V CDR1 and CDR2: SGHTA, FQGNSA. V lost 5 bases, J lost 6 bases, and 5 bases lay in between. The CDR3 DNA reads as TGTGCCAGCAGCCTTACAAACATTCAGTACTTC. Its protein product is CASSLTNIQYF.

The chain links TRBV11-3 to TRBJ2-1; no clear D. In germline, CDR1 is SGHNT, CDR2 YENEEA. V was pared by 5 bases and J by 4 bases, with 9 bases between. The CDR3 spans 13 residues. The CDR3 DNA reads as TGTGCCAGCAGCCTACGCAAATACAATGAGCAGTTCTTC. This translates into CASSLRKYNEQFF.

The table lists this clone with a count of one. The rearrangement uses TRBV28 and TRBJ1-3, with TRBD1 as a possible D gene (5 bases). The germline CDR1 and CDR2 sequences are MDHEN and SYDVKM. The CDR3 totals 14 residues. V was clipped by 10 bases and J by 0 bases, with 13 bases between them. The CDR3 region is CATDTGTSGNTIYF. The CDR3 DNA is TGTGCCACCGACACAGGCACCTCTGGAAACACCATATATTTT.

Only a few counts were recorded for this clone. Other nucleotide sequences in the sample specify the same CDR3. The V and J genes are TRBV18 and TRBJ1-4; TRBD1 matches 9 bases. CDR3 length equals 15 residues. Per germline, CDR1 KGHSH and CDR2 LQKENI. V lost 0 bases, J lost 8 bases, and 4 bases stayed unmatched. Here the CDR3 DNA reads TGTGCCAGCTCACCACCGGGACAGGGAGGGGAAAAACTGTTTTTT. Its translation: CASSPPGQGGEKLFF.

This chain uses TRBV7-8 with TRBJ2-3; TRBD1 matches 9 bases. V dropped 6 bases and J dropped 1; count of bases not matched to a gene: 8. Germline-derived CDR1 and CDR2 are SGHVS and FQNEAQ. This CDR3 spans 16 amino acids. CDR3 nucleotides: TGTGCCAGCAGAGAACAGGGGGCGATTGGCACAGATACGCAGTATTTT. This gives the protein CASREQGAIGTDTQYF.

This chain connects TRBV9 to TRBJ1-2; D is undetermined. Germline CDR1 and CDR2: SGDLS and YYNGEE. The CDR3 length is 14 residues. V lost 4 bases and J 7 bases, leaving 17 bases between the germline ends. CDR3 sequence (DNA): TGTGCCAGCAGCCCCGTTAACGGTGAAAGTGGCTACACCTTC. Its protein product is CASSPVNGESGYTF.

About this clone: This same CDR3 is encoded by further DNA sequences in the sample. The chain uses TRBV7-3 and TRBJ2-1; D might be TRBD2 (5 bases). Germline V gene lookup returns CDR1 SGHTA and CDR2 FQGTGA. V was shortened by 3 bases and J by 1 base, with 7 bases between the two germline ends. The length of the CDR3 is 14 residues. CDR3: CASSFGSSYNEQFF. The CDR3 DNA follows: TGTGCCAGCAGCTTTGGGAGTTCCTACAATGAGCAGTTCTTC.

This clone came up a few times. V gene TRBV7-6 combines with J gene TRBJ2-2; 8 positions agree with TRBD2. CDR3 length: 16 residues. In germline, CDR1 is SGHVS, CDR2 FNYEAQ. With V trimmed by 0 bases and J by 7 bases, 7 bases remained unmatched. CDR3 sequence reads: CASSLAEREYGGELFF. In DNA form, the CDR3 reads TGTGCCAGCAGCTTAGCTGAGCGGGAGTATGGCGGGGAGCTGTTTTTT.